A single T cell receptor beta chain is shown here with its context. In the naive CD8 group, cells lacked CD45RO and were positively selected for CCR7, so terminally differentiated effector memory CD45RA+ cells were left out. CDR1 is SQVTM and CDR2 is ANQGSEA in the germline V gene. The V end lost 3 bases, the J end lost 4 bases, and 12 bases lay between the germline ends. This CDR3 spans 13 amino acids. The method was immunoSEQ multiplex PCR; TCRdb's version includes in-frame clones alone and lacks a portion of them. The data contain about 2 million clones, around 96% of them singletons. This sample is drawn from a study of shared clonotypes between healthy human individuals.

The specimen sequenced was naive CD8+ T cells sorted from blood. The sequence derives from a man aged 18 to 35 in good health. The rearrangement uses TRBV29-1 and TRBJ2-5, with D possibly being TRBD2 (6 bases). CDR3 amino acids: CSVDPQGGETQYF. The CDR3 nucleotides are TGCAGCGTTGATCCCCAGGGAGGAGAGACCCAGTACTTC.